The 25 T cell receptor beta chains in this list originate from one sample, sequenced in a study of cytomegalovirus exposure and HLA in healthy donors. The primer mix had 60 Vbeta and 13 Jbeta primers. Profiled with immunoSEQ multiplex PCR; TCRdb holds only in-frame clones, not every one. The data hold roughly 150,000 clones, with around 75% observed a single time. The sample comprised PBMCs. The receptors stem from a female donor in good health and CMV-seronegative.

This clone came up many times. The chain carries TRBV11-2 and TRBJ1-2, with D perhaps TRBD1 (5 bases). Germline V gene data show CDR1 as SGHAT and CDR2 as FQNNGV. This CDR3 is built from 14 residues. With 5 bases removed from V and 1 base from J, the gap between germline ends came to 11 bases. In DNA form, the CDR3 reads TGTGCCAGCAGCCCCACGGGGGTTAACTATGGCTACACCTTC. This encodes CASSPTGVNYGYTF.

The J gene is TRBJ2-7, the V gene TRBV5-4; either TRBD1 or TRBD2 may supply D (6 bases each). Deletions cut 4 bases from V and 1 base from J, with 21 bases between. CDR1 is SGHNT and CDR2 is YYREEE in the germline V gene (reference sequence). This CDR3 spans 17 amino acids. This CDR3 reads CASSLAGQGLPSYEQYF. In DNA, the CDR3 is TGTGCCAGCAGCCTGGCGGGACAAGGGCTGCCTTCCTACGAGCAGTACTTC. The full variable domain, in which reference TRBV5-4 and TRBJ2-7 provide the parts outside the CDR3, is ETGVTQSPTHLIKTRGQQVTLRCSSQSGHNTVSWYQQALGQGPQFIFQYYREEENGRGNFPPRFSGLQFPNYSSELNVNALELDDSALYLCASSLAGQGLPSYEQYFGPGTRLTVT.

V gene TRBV15 combines with J gene TRBJ1-4; 10 bases match TRBD1. V lost 3 bases and J lost 6; bases outside the gene matches: 7. The CDR3 is 16 amino acids. In germline, CDR1 is LNHNV, CDR2 YYDKDF (reference sequence). The CDR3 reads CATSRGAGTGDEKLFF. The CDR3 DNA sequence: TGTGCCACCAGCAGGGGGGCCGGGACAGGGGATGAAAAACTGTTTTTT.

The V call is TRBV30, the J call TRBJ1-6; D perhaps matches TRBD1 (6 bases). In germline, CDR1 is GTSNPN, CDR2 SVGIG (reference sequence). This CDR3 region has 14 residues. V was clipped by 0 bases and J by 5 bases, with 8 bases between them. The CDR3 DNA reads TGTGCCTGGAGTGTAGGGGGAAATAATTCACCCCTCCACTTT. Translated: CAWSVGGNNSPLHF.

The chain uses TRBV21-1 and TRBJ1-1; TRBD1 was called by the table and not checked on the DNA. TRBV21-1 is a pseudogene locus. There are 15 residues in the CDR3. CDR3 DNA sequence: TGTGCCAGCAGCCCCGGGACAGGAGTTCTTACTGAAGCTTTCTTT. It encodes CASSPGTGVLTEAFF.

Only a few counts were recorded for this clone. The chain is built from TRBV11-1 and TRBJ2-7, with D perhaps matching TRBD1 (5 bases). The CDR3 runs 12 residues. The germline gives CDR1 SGHAT, CDR2 FQDESV (reference sequence). Trimming shortened V by 5 bases and J by 4 bases, and 9 bases separated the two germline ends. The CDR3 sequence: CASSRTPYEQYF. DNA of the CDR3: TGTGCCAGCAGCAGGACACCGTACGAGCAGTACTTC. The entire variable domain, with the rest obtained from reference TRBV11-1 and TRBJ2-7, is as follows: EAEVAQSPRYKITEKSQAVAFWCDPISGHATLYWYRQILGQGPELLVQFQDESVVDDSQLPKDRFSAERLKGVDSTLKIQPAELGDSAMYLCASSRTPYEQYFGPGTRLTVT.

This chain connects TRBV18 to TRBJ2-3; TRBD2 matches 8 bases. Germline V gene lookup returns CDR1 KGHSH and CDR2 LQKENI. The V gene end was trimmed by 6 bases and the J gene end by 5 bases; junction bases not matched to a gene: 4. There are 13 residues in the CDR3. CDR3 loop: CASSGLAEDTQYF. CDR3 coding DNA: TGTGCCAGCTCCGGACTAGCAGAAGATACGCAGTATTTT. The whole variable domain, remainder taken from reference TRBV18 and TRBJ2-3, is NAGVMQNPRHLVRRRGQEARLRCSPMKGHSHVYWYRQLPEEGLKFMVYLQKENIIDESGMPKERFSAEFPKEGPSILRIQQVVRGDSAAYFCASSGLAEDTQYFGPGTRLTVL.

This clone was recorded only once. This sequence joins TRBV2 and TRBJ1-4, with unresolved D. CDR3 length: 11 residues. Germline V lookup: CDR1 SNHLY, CDR2 FYNNEI. Trimming pared 5 bases from V and 8 bases from J, leaving 6 bases between. In nucleotides, the CDR3 is TGTGCCAGCAGTCCACGGGAAAAACTGTTTTTT. Amino acid sequence: CASSPREKLFF.

V is TRBV15 and J is TRBJ2-1, with a tentative D call TRBD2 (6 bases). The CDR3 is made up of 16 amino acids. Trimming left V 0 bases short and J 4 bases short, with 13 bases between. Germline CDR1 and CDR2: LNHNV and YYDKDF (reference sequence). This chain's CDR3 is CATSRDGAGQYNEQFF. The DNA for the CDR3 is TGTGCCACCAGCAGAGATGGGGCGGGGCAATACAATGAGCAGTTCTTC.

The rearrangement links TRBV7-2 to TRBJ1-3, with 7 bases identical to TRBD1. The germline V gene has CDR1 SGHTA and CDR2 FQGNSA. CDR3 length: 17 residues. V was clipped by 5 bases and J by 3 bases; unmatched bases: 13. The CDR3 region has the DNA TGTGCCAGCAGCCCACTTCTAAGAGACAGGGTTGGAAACACCATATATTTT. Encoded protein: CASSPLLRDRVGNTIYF. The whole variable domain, filled in from reference TRBV7-2 and TRBJ1-3, reads GAGVSQSPSNKVTEKGKDVELRCDPISGHTALYWYRQSLGQGLEFLIYFQGNSAPDKSGLPSDRFSAERTGGSVSTLTIQRTQQEDSAVYLCASSPLLRDRVGNTIYFGEGSWLTVV.

The chain uses TRBV7-2 and TRBJ2-7, with 9 bases identical to TRBD1. V was clipped by 5 bases and J by 6 bases; unmatched bases: 2. This CDR3 has 12 residues. CDR1 and CDR2 (germline): SGHTA, FQGNSA. CDR3 in amino acids: CASSGTGREQYF. CDR3 nucleotides: TGTGCCAGCAGCGGGACAGGGCGCGAGCAGTACTTC.

The V call is TRBV5-1, the J call TRBJ1-2; 8 bases align to TRBD1. The length of the CDR3 is 17 residues. Germline V gene sequence: CDR1 SGHRS, CDR2 YFSETQ. The trim removed 1 base at V and 7 bases at J, leaving 15 bases unmatched. DNA of the CDR3: TGCGCCAGCAGCTTGACCGGGACAGGTACCTCTGAAAGTGGCTACACCTTC. Translated: CASSLTGTGTSESGYTF. The complete variable domain, with remaining parts taken from reference TRBV5-1 and TRBJ1-2, reads KAGVTQTPRYLIKTRGQQVTLSCSPISGHRSVSWYQQTPGQGLQFLFEYFSETQRNKGNFPGRFSGRQFSNSRSEMNVSTLELGDSALYLCASSLTGTGTSESGYTFGSGTRLTVV.

The chain combines TRBV19 with TRBJ2-3; 7 bases align to TRBD2. After removal of 5 bases from V and 4 bases from J, the junction contained 3 bases not matched to a gene. The germline CDR1 and CDR2 sequences are LNHDA and SQIVND (reference sequence). CDR3 length: 13 residues. CDR3 in amino acids: CASSSAGPDTQYF. In DNA form, the CDR3 reads TGTGCCAGTAGTTCAGCGGGGCCAGATACGCAGTATTTT.

This chain connects TRBV7-6 to TRBJ2-3; a weak D match, TRBD2 (5 bases). Germline-derived CDR1 and CDR2 are SGHVS and FNYEAQ. The CDR3 consists of 12 residues. The V end was cut by 8 bases, the J end by 5 bases, with 11 bases between. The CDR3 is CASGARGDTQYF. The CDR3 nucleotides read TGTGCCAGCGGCGCCCGGGGAGATACGCAGTATTTT.

The chain couples TRBV7-8 to TRBJ1-1, with D perhaps TRBD1 (5 bases). This CDR3 contains 16 residues. V lost 1 base to trimming and J lost 1 base, with 13 bases between them. Germline V gives CDR1 SGHVS, CDR2 FQNEAQ. CDR3 in DNA: TGTGCCAGCAGCTTAGTGGGGGGACCGCCGAACACTGAAGCTTTCTTT. The encoded protein is CASSLVGGPPNTEAFF.

The chain carries TRBV6-5 and TRBJ1-2; D is unclear. Germline V gives CDR1 MNHEY, CDR2 SVGAGI. Trimming took 0 bases from V and 0 from J, leaving 8 bases between them. The CDR3 contains 15 residues. The CDR3 is CASSYSDRANYGYTF. In DNA form, the CDR3 reads TGTGCCAGCAGTTACTCCGACCGGGCTAACTATGGCTACACCTTC.

This chain joins TRBV9 and TRBJ1-1, with D possibly being TRBD1 (5 bases). Germline V gene sequence: CDR1 SGDLS, CDR2 YYNGEE. Trimming shortened V by 6 bases and J by 2 bases, and 17 bases separated the two germline ends. This CDR3 has 15 amino acids. The CDR3 nucleotides are TGTGCCAGCACCCAGGGTGGGGCTGGAAACACTGAAGCTTTCTTT. Protein sequence: CASTQGGAGNTEAFF.

This chain uses TRBV7-2 with TRBJ1-3; TRBD1 aligns across 7 bases. The junction had 8 bases not matched to a gene; V was cut back by 2 bases and J by 4 bases. This CDR3 has 16 residues. The germline gives CDR1 SGHTA, CDR2 FQGNSA. The DNA for the CDR3 is TGTGCCAGCAGCTTAAGGGGGTCGGGACAGGGAAACACCATATATTTT. This translates into CASSLRGSGQGNTIYF.

This sequence joins TRBV11-2 and TRBJ1-2; maybe TRBD1 (6 bases). This CDR3 comprises 14 residues. The ends were cut back, 8 bases at V and 9 bases at J, with 22 bases in the middle. Looked up from germline, CDR1 is SGHAT and CDR2 is FQNNGV. The CDR3 DNA sequence: TGTGCCAGCTACCTCGGGGGAGGGGGAATACGCTACACCTTC. It specifies CASYLGGGGIRYTF.

The gene calls are TRBV5-5 and TRBJ1-3; 7 positions match TRBD1. CDR3 length equals 15 residues. In germline, CDR1 is SGHKS, CDR2 YYEKEE (reference sequence). Trimming cost V 2 bases and J 2 bases; bases outside gene matches: 4. This CDR3 reads CASSFPDRAGNTIYF. The CDR3 DNA reads TGTGCCAGCAGCTTTCCCGACAGGGCTGGAAACACCATATATTTT.

The V and J genes are TRBV7-8 and TRBJ2-7; D possibly corresponds to TRBD1 (5 bases). Germline-derived CDR1 and CDR2 are SGHVS and FQNEAQ. Deletions cut 0 bases from V and 7 bases from J, with 19 bases between. The CDR3 has 16 amino acids. CDR3 sequence: CASSLARGRLDGEQYF. For the CDR3, the DNA is TGTGCCAGCAGCTTAGCTAGGGGCCGTCTCGACGGGGAGCAGTACTTC.

The J gene is TRBJ2-3, the V gene TRBV4-1; D is ambiguous. The CDR3 extends over 14 amino acids. CDR1 and CDR2 from the germline V gene are MGHRA and YSYEKL. The germline V and J ends were trimmed by 2 bases and 1 base, with 7 bases remaining between them. The CDR3 loop is CASSQFRGTDTQYF. Here the CDR3 DNA reads TGCGCCAGCAGCCAATTCCGGGGCACAGATACGCAGTATTTT.

The chain combines TRBV2 with TRBJ1-3; D gene ambiguous. Germline values: CDR1 SNHLY, CDR2 FYNNEI. CDR3 size: 13 residues. The ends were cut back, 4 bases at V and 0 bases at J, with 4 bases in the middle. CDR3 sequence: CASSADSGNTIYF. The CDR3 nucleotides read TGTGCCAGCAGTGCAGACTCTGGAAACACCATATATTTT.

The rearrangement links TRBV7-9 to TRBJ2-1; a weak D match, TRBD1 (8 bases). The CDR3 contains 14 residues. The germline V and J ends were trimmed by 11 bases and 5 bases, with 19 bases remaining between them. In germline, CDR1 is SEHNR, CDR2 FQNEAQ (reference sequence). The CDR3 loop is CASHRGGGDNEQFF. The CDR3 DNA is TGTGCCTCTCACAGGGGGGGTGGAGACAATGAGCAGTTCTTC.

J is TRBJ1-1 and V is TRBV4-3, with 7 bases aligning to TRBD1. The CDR3 length is 17 residues. With V trimmed by 0 bases and J by 5 bases, 12 bases remained unmatched. Germline CDR1 reads LGHNA; CDR2 reads YSLEER. The CDR3 nucleotides read TGCGCCAGCAGCCAAGATTCCCCCGGCAGGGGGAGAACTGAAGCTTTCTTT. Its protein is CASSQDSPGRGRTEAFF.